This entry lists 32 T cell receptor delta chains sequenced from one sample in a study of γδ T cells in repeated Plasmodium falciparum infection. TCRdb fed the multiplex PCR reads to CATT. The sample lists under 50,000 delta-chain clones, 1.6% occurring once. Flow sorting of PBMC yielded separate Vgamma9/Vdelta2+ and Vdelta2-negative gammadelta T cell populations for bulk repertoire analysis. Specimen: gamma-delta T cells from blood. The source is a pool of human donors (malaria-infected and uninfected, not separated).

This clone has a handful of counts. TCRdb's protein, taken from a much larger clone, differs from this DNA's translation at residue 12, likely owing to a read error; the protein displayed comes from the DNA. V usage is TRDV1 and J usage is TRDJ1; no clear D. The CDR3 has 19 amino acids. Trimming cost V 2 bases and J 2 bases, with 24 bases left between them. Germline V lookup: CDR1 TSWWSYY, CDR2 QGS. CDR3 coding DNA: TGTGCTCTTGGGGAATCGGGGCCCCCGGTCGTCATTCAAACCGATAAACTCATCTTT. Translated: CALGESGPPVVIQTDKLIF.

This clone was observed a handful of times. This likely reflects a read error, since a far larger clone is one base away. Other DNA sequences in this sample translate to the same CDR3. The chain links TRDV1 to TRDJ1; the match to TRDD2 covers 9 bases. TCRdb supplies no J gene; here it was assigned by aligning the nucleotide sequence to germline. CDR1 is TSWWSYY and CDR2 is QGS in the germline V gene. This CDR3 is 22 amino acids long. CDR3 sequence: CALGELPSYMGGGHSYTDKLIF. CDR3 coding DNA: TGTGCTCTTGGGGAACTACCTTCCTACATGGGTGGGGGTCACTCATACACAGATAAACTCATCTTT.

This clone was recorded a few times. TCRdb attributes to this sequence the protein of a much larger clone, which differs from the DNA translation at residue 4; a read error is likely, and the protein displayed is translated from the DNA. The CDR3 region has the DNA TGTGCCTGTGGGACTCTTAAACCCGATTACGCCGATAAACTCATCTTT. It is translated as CACGTLKPDYADKLIF. V is TRDV2 and J is TRDJ1; D is unclear. TCRdb gives no J gene; it was assigned here by matching the DNA to germline. Trimming pared 5 bases from V and 3 bases from J, leaving 21 bases between. Germline V gives CDR1 GEAIGNYY, CDR2 EKD. The length of the CDR3 is 16 residues.

This clone was seen a few times. A far larger clone is one base from this, pointing to a likely read error. Other DNA sequences from this sample encode an identical CDR3 as well. The V gene is TRDV1, the J gene TRDJ1; D gene ambiguous. The J gene was missing in TCRdb and was found by matching the end of the DNA to germline. Germline V gene lookup returns CDR1 TSWWSYY and CDR2 QGS. Between the trimmed V and J ends, which lost 5 bases and 1 base, there was a span of 20 bases. CDR3 length: 17 residues. The CDR3, as DNA: TGTGCTCTTGGGAACTGTCAGAGGGGTGGAGTCACCGATAAACTCATCTTT. Its protein is CALGNCQRGGVTDKLIF.

Regarding this clone: The TCRdb protein comes from a much larger clone and disagrees with this DNA's translation at residue 11, likely due to a read error; the protein given here is derived from the DNA. This chain joins TRDV3 and TRDJ1; D ambiguous. From germline, CDR1 is TVYSNPD and CDR2 GDNSRS (reference sequence). Trimming pared 1 base from V and 1 base from J, leaving 22 bases between. The CDR3 loop spans 17 amino acids. The CDR3 DNA sequence: TGTGCCTTTAAAGGGCTGTGGAGGGGTGGGTCCACCGATAAACTCATCTTT. This codes for CAFKGLWRGGSTDKLIF.

The sample holds a few counts of this clone. A far larger clone differs by one base, so this is likely a read error. Other DNA sequences in the same sample also yield this CDR3. This chain joins TRDV2 and TRDJ1; D not resolved. The CDR3 is 14 amino acids. CDR1 GEAIGNYY and CDR2 EKD come from the germline V gene. The chain's CDR3 is CACDTLRTTDKLIF. CDR3 nucleotide sequence: TGTGCCTGTGACACTCTGCGTACGACCGATAAGCTCATCTTT.

There are many counts of this clone. The rearrangement links TRDV2 to TRDJ1; 9 bases agree with TRDD3. TCRdb records no J gene; here it was assigned by comparing the DNA to germline. V was pared by 0 bases and J by 0 bases, with 22 bases of the junction left unmatched. CDR3 size: 22 residues. In germline, CDR1 is GEAIGNYY, CDR2 EKD. CDR3 DNA: TGTGCCTGTGACACCCTTACACCTCTCCGTACTGGGGGACCCAAGTACACCGATAAACTCATCTTT. Translation gives CACDTLTPLRTGGPKYTDKLIF.

This clone was seen only a few times. A far larger clone is one base from this, pointing to a likely read error. Other DNA sequences in the same sample also yield this CDR3. The chain carries TRDV1 and TRDJ1, with 9 nucleotides matching TRDD3. TCRdb records no J gene; here it was assigned by comparing the DNA to germline. CDR1 and CDR2 (germline): TSWWSYY, QGS. J gave up 4 bases and V 3 bases, and 24 bases lay outside the gene matches. The CDR3 spans 21 residues. The chain's CDR3 is CALGENGYWGNRAFWHDKLIF. The CDR3 DNA is TGTGCTCTTGGGGAGAACGGGTACTGGGGGAATCGGGCCTTTTGGCACGATAAACTCATCTTT.

Comment on this clone: The likely explanation is a read error, given a far larger clone one base away. Different DNA sequences within this sample yield the same CDR3. The V and J genes are TRDV3 and TRDJ1; TRDD2 is a possible D gene (5 bases). V was pared by 2 bases and J by 0 bases, with 25 bases between. CDR3 length: 18 residues. The germline gives CDR1 TVYSNPD, CDR2 GDNSRS (reference sequence). The CDR3 sequence: CAFWAFPTPSTYTDKLIF. The CDR3 DNA reads as TGTGCCTTTTGGGCTTTCCCTACCCCGTCAACCTACACCGATAAACTCATCTTT.

This clone showed up just a few times. The TCRdb protein comes from a much larger clone and disagrees with this DNA's translation at residue 5, likely due to a read error; the protein given here is derived from the DNA. The chain couples TRDV1 to TRDJ1, with D uncertain. The CDR3 is made up of 19 amino acids. V was clipped by 4 bases and J by 4 bases, with 28 bases between them. CDR1 and CDR2 from the germline V gene are TSWWSYY and QGS. This CDR3 is CALGAGKLTPGVNLDKLIF. The CDR3, as DNA: TGTGCTCTTGGGGCCGGAAAATTAACTCCTGGCGTTAACCTCGATAAACTCATCTTT.

This clone turned up a few times. The protein recorded in TCRdb matches a much larger clone and deviates from this DNA's translation at residue 6, suggesting a read error; the protein here is obtained by translating the DNA. The CDR3, as DNA: TGTGCCTGTGACACCATCTCCGGGATACGAAACACCGATAAACTCATCTTT. It codes for CACDTISGIRNTDKLIF. The chain recombines TRDV2 with TRDJ1; 8 nucleotides line up with TRDD3. The J gene is absent in TCRdb and was assigned here via DNA matching to germline. V shed 0 bases and J 0 bases; nucleotides not matched to a gene: 8. The CDR3 is 17 residues long. Germline CDR1 and CDR2: GEAIGNYY and EKD.

The table lists this clone with a few counts. The TCRdb protein, from a much larger clone, departs from this DNA's translation at residue 12, likely by read error; the protein shown derives from the DNA. The chain carries TRDV1 and TRDJ1; D not certain. No J gene is reported in TCRdb; it was inferred here by comparing the DNA with germline. Germline V gene lookup returns CDR1 TSWWSYY and CDR2 QGS. This CDR3 spans 16 amino acids. The CDR3 nucleotides are TGTGCTCTTGGGATCGAACAGCCCGCATACACCAATAAACTCATCTTT. Translating gives CALGIEQPAYTNKLIF.

The rearrangement uses TRAV29/DV5 and TRDJ3; 10 positions match TRDD3. Trimming at V came to 4 bases and at J to 0 bases, leaving 16 bases not matched to a gene. CDR1 is NSMFDY and CDR2 is ISSIKDK in the germline V gene. There are 21 residues in the CDR3. CDR3 bases: TGTGCAGCAGGGCCTTCCCTGCTACTGGGGGATCACTCCTGGGACACCCGACAGATGTTTTTC. Encoded protein: CAAGPSLLLGDHSWDTRQMFF.

A word on this clone: A far larger clone differs by one base, so this is likely a read error. Other DNA sequences in this specimen translate into the identical CDR3. The V gene is TRDV1, the J gene TRDJ1; 11 bases are shared with TRDD3. The V segment lost 5 bases and the J segment 2 bases; nucleotides outside the gene matches: 28. This CDR3 contains 23 residues. Germline V CDR1 and CDR2: TSWWSYY, QGS. CDR3 nucleotide sequence: TGTGCTCTTGGGAGAAGGGTAGTTACCCGAAAGCTGGGGGATACTCCCAGTACCGATAAACTCATCTTT. Amino acid sequence: CALGRRVVTRKLGDTPSTDKLIF.

Concerning this clone itself: This DNA translates differently at residue 15 from the TCRdb protein, which is that of a much larger clone; a read error is likely, and the protein shown is the DNA's own translation. The V call is TRDV1, the J call TRDJ3, with 9 bases that match TRDD3. The CDR3 runs 22 residues. Germline V lookup: CDR1 TSWWSYY, CDR2 QGS. The CDR3 reads CALGELPPKGDTLSRDTRQMFF. The CDR3 region has the DNA TGTGCTCTTGGGGAACTCCCCCCAAAAGGGGATACGCTCTCCCGGGACACCCGACAGATGTTTTTC.

There are many counts of this clone. A read error may be the cause here, since a much bigger clone is one base away. The sample contains more than one DNA sequence encoding this CDR3. The chain couples TRDV1 to TRDJ3; D is possibly TRDD3 (5 bases). The length of the CDR3 is 20 residues. CDR1 and CDR2 (germline): TSWWSYY, QGS. In nucleotides, the CDR3 is TGTGCTCTTGGGGGCCGACCAAGACCTGAGCGGTCCTGGGACACCAGACAGATGTTTTTC. It translates to CALGGRPRPERSWDTRQMFF.

This clone counts as medium-sized. Other DNA variants within this sample encode the same CDR3. V gene TRDV2 combines with J gene TRDJ1, with 11 positions matching TRDD3. The germline V gene encodes CDR1 GEAIGNYY and CDR2 EKD. V shed 0 bases, J shed 7 bases, and the junction held 30 bases outside the gene matches. The length of the CDR3 is 23 residues. This chain's CDR3 is CACDTAPARGVGDTTYLPGKLIF. CDR3 DNA sequence: TGTGCCTGTGACACCGCCCCGGCACGTGGAGTGGGGGATACGACCTACCTACCTGGTAAACTCATCTTT.

In regard to this clone: TCRdb's entry gives the protein of a much larger clone, which mismatches this DNA's translation at residue 3, likely from a read error; the protein reported here is translated from the DNA. The V call is TRDV1, the J call TRDJ1; D might be TRDD2 (6 bases). In the absence of a J gene in TCRdb, the DNA was matched to germline to assign it here. The CDR3 runs 19 residues. Germline V gives CDR1 TSWWSYY, CDR2 QGS. The CDR3 region is CAFGELAFPYGPYTDKLIF. In DNA, the CDR3 is TGTGCTTTTGGGGAACTCGCCTTCCCGTATGGTCCGTACACCGATAAACTCATCTTT.

To note about this clone: The protein held in TCRdb is that of a much larger clone and does not match this DNA's translation at residue 3, likely because of a read error; the protein shown is translated from the DNA. The chain links TRDV1 to TRDJ1; 8 bases are a match to TRDD3. The J gene is absent in TCRdb and was assigned here via DNA matching to germline. The CDR3 is 24 amino acids. Germline V gene lookup returns CDR1 TSWWSYY and CDR2 QGS. The DNA for the CDR3 is TGTGCTCCTGGGGAACGTCCTGTAACGTGGGGATACCTATTAGGACAACTGTACACCGATAAACTCATCTTT. This encodes CAPGERPVTWGYLLGQLYTDKLIF.

To note about this clone: With a far larger clone one base away, a read error is the likely cause. The same CDR3 is also encoded by other DNA sequences in this sample. The V gene is TRDV1, the J gene TRDJ1; the D is unclear. TCRdb leaves out the J gene; it was filled in here by matching the DNA to germline. This CDR3 is 18 amino acids long. Trimming removed 0 bases at V and 1 base at J, with 18 bases between. The germline V gene has CDR1 TSWWSYY and CDR2 QGS. CDR3 in DNA: TGTGCTCTTGGGGAACTAGTCCTCCGTCTAAGGCTCACCGATAAACTCATCTTT. This gives the protein CALGELVLRLRLTDKLIF.

This clone was counted ten times or more. TCRdb's protein, taken from a much larger clone, differs from this DNA's translation at residue 14, likely owing to a read error; the protein displayed comes from the DNA. This sample includes further DNA sequences coding for the same CDR3. The rearrangement joins TRDV1 to TRDJ1; D might be TRDD3 (5 bases). CDR3 length: 19 amino acids. Per germline, CDR1 TSWWSYY and CDR2 QGS. The V and J ends lost 3 bases and 3 bases respectively, with 26 bases between them. In DNA, the CDR3 is TGTGCTCTTGGGGAGAGTCCTCGTACTGGTGGATGTAACGCCGATAAACTCATCTTT. Encoded protein: CALGESPRTGGCNADKLIF.

On this clone: It differs at one base from a far larger clone, so likely a read error. Different DNA sequences within this sample yield the same CDR3. This chain joins TRDV1 and TRDJ1; D is unclear. TCRdb records no J gene; here it was assigned by comparing the DNA to germline. Trimming left V 0 bases short and J 0 bases short, with 32 bases between. CDR1 and CDR2 from the germline V gene are TSWWSYY and QGS. CDR3 length: 23 residues. The CDR3 DNA sequence: TGTGCTCTTGGGGAACTAGTTTTCCGAAGACGAGACCCTGTTCCATCACACACCGATAAACTCATCTTT. Its protein is CALGELVFRRRDPVPSHTDKLIF.

In this sample, this clone turned up many times. The sample carries other DNA sequences with the same CDR3. The chain links TRDV1 to TRDJ1; 7 bases fit TRDD2. Germline V gene lookup returns CDR1 TSWWSYY and CDR2 QGS. The CDR3 runs to 21 residues. Trimming cost V 3 bases and J 4 bases; bases outside gene matches: 26. CDR3 protein: CALGDLTFLPIPIHRYDKLIF. The CDR3, as DNA: TGTGCTCTTGGGGACCTCACCTTCCTCCCAATACCTATCCACCGCTACGATAAACTCATCTTT.

This clone was observed a handful of times. The protein given by TCRdb reflects a much larger clone and differs at residue 8 from this DNA's translation, likely from a read error; the protein shown is the DNA's translation. The chain recombines TRDV1 with TRDJ1; D call uncertain. The germline V gene has CDR1 TSWWSYY and CDR2 QGS. This CDR3 is 17 amino acids long. V lost 4 bases and J lost 1, with 19 bases in between. CDR3 sequence: CALGGLYSPGITDKLIF. The CDR3 bases are TGTGCTCTTGGGGGACTCTACTCCCCCGGTATCACCGATAAACTCATCTTT.

As concerns this clone: A far more abundant clone sits one base away, making this likely a read error. This sample also contains other DNA sequences that code for the same CDR3. The gene calls are TRDV1 and TRDJ1; 12 positions match TRDD3. Germline V gives CDR1 TSWWSYY, CDR2 QGS. The CDR3 is made up of 21 amino acids. The CDR3 coding sequence is TGTGCCCTTGGGGAAACCTTAAAATTCACGGGGTACTGGGGGATACTGGGGAAACTCATCTTT. Translation gives CALGETLKFTGYWGILGKLIF.

This clone was picked up many times. TCRdb has a much larger clone's protein, which differs at residue 18 from the translation of this DNA, likely because of a read error; what is shown is the protein translated from the DNA. Other nucleotide sequences from this sample produce the same CDR3. The chain uses TRDV1 and TRDJ1; the match to TRDD3 covers 10 bases. The J gene, left out of TCRdb, was set here by checking the DNA against germline. CDR3 length: 21 residues. Per the germline V gene, CDR1 is TSWWSYY and CDR2 is QGS. The trim removed 2 bases at V and 10 bases at J, leaving 28 bases unmatched. The DNA of the CDR3 is TGTGCTCTTGGGGAAATTGGCCTAAGTACCCTTACTGGGGGATGTTCCGACAGACTCATCTTT. It encodes CALGEIGLSTLTGGCSDRLIF.

This clone was recorded a few times. This probably arose from a read error, given a far larger clone one base away. Other nucleotide sequences from this sample produce the same CDR3. This rearrangement joins TRDV1 to TRDJ1; D is possibly TRDD2 or TRDD3 (7 bases each). V was clipped by 3 bases and J by 0 bases, with 35 bases between them. The CDR3 is 23 amino acids. Germline V lookup: CDR1 TSWWSYY, CDR2 QGS. The CDR3 DNA sequence: TGTGCTCTTGGGGAGTCGCCTTTCCTACATATAACTGGGGACCCTCAGTACACCGATAAACTCATCTTT. This encodes CALGESPFLHITGDPQYTDKLIF.

This clone has only a few counts. The protein TCRdb gives is from a much larger clone and does not agree with this DNA's translation at residue 5, likely a read error; the protein shown here comes from the DNA. The rearrangement links TRDV2 to TRDJ1; TRDD3 agrees at 11 bases. No J gene was available from TCRdb, and it was assigned here by a germline match of the DNA. This CDR3 is built from 19 residues. Losses at the gene ends were 3 bases for V and 4 bases for J; bases not matched to a gene: 18. CDR1 and CDR2 from the germline V gene are GEAIGNYY and EKD. This CDR3 is CACDAVEPVLGDKGDKLIF. CDR3 coding DNA: TGTGCCTGTGACGCCGTTGAGCCAGTACTGGGGGATAAGGGCGATAAACTCATCTTT.

Remarks on this clone: For this DNA, TCRdb reports the protein of a much larger clone, which diverges at residue 9, most likely from a read error; the protein presented here is translated directly from the DNA. V and J are TRDV1 and TRDJ1, with 9 positions matching TRDD3. TCRdb offers no J gene call, so here the DNA was matched to germline to obtain one. CDR1 and CDR2 from the germline V gene are TSWWSYY and QGS. This CDR3 has 21 residues. V was clipped by 4 bases and J by 9 bases; unmatched bases: 30. The CDR3: CALGVRRRSSFPRGYGGELIF. CDR3 in DNA: TGTGCTCTTGGGGTACGGAGAAGGTCTTCCTTTCCAAGGGGATACGGGGGGGAACTCATCTTT.

This clone was observed a few times. The mismatch at residue 13 between this DNA's translation and the TCRdb protein of a much larger clone likely reflects a read error; the protein shown is translated from the DNA. CDR3 residues: CASTEVPYWDGPSTDKLIF. The CDR3 bases are TGTGCCTCCACCGAGGTCCCCTACTGGGACGGGCCCTCCACCGATAAACTCATCTTT. The J gene is TRDJ1, the V gene TRDV3; possible D gene TRDD3, 6 bases. Between the trimmed V and J ends, which lost 4 bases and 1 base, there was a span of 31 bases. Germline-derived CDR1 and CDR2 are TVYSNPD and GDNSRS (reference sequence). The CDR3 consists of 19 residues.

To note about this clone: The protein given by TCRdb reflects a much larger clone and differs at residue 18 from this DNA's translation, likely from a read error; the protein shown is the DNA's translation. For the V gene the call is TRDV2; the J gene has no call; TRDD3 is the table's D call and was not checked against the DNA. Germline V CDR1 and CDR2: GEAIGNYY, EKD. CDR3 length: 20 residues. The chain's CDR3 is CACDLLSDVPRSWDTRQTFF. As DNA, the CDR3 is TGTGCCTGTGACCTCCTCTCGGACGTCCCCCGCTCCTGGGACACCCGACAGACGTTTTTC.

In its sample, this clone was seen many times. The TCRdb protein, from a much larger clone, departs from this DNA's translation at residue 11, likely by read error; the protein shown derives from the DNA. The rearrangement links TRDV2 to TRDJ1, with 12 bases that match TRDD3. The J gene was missing in TCRdb and was found by matching the end of the DNA to germline. Germline V gene data show CDR1 as GEAIGNYY and CDR2 as EKD. Unmatched junction bases numbered 22, after V lost 3 bases and J lost 0 bases. This CDR3 contains 22 residues. For the CDR3, the DNA is TGTGCCTGTGACCCCCCCCTAAAAATCTCAGCTGGGGGATACGGGGACACCGATAAACTCATCTTT. Translation gives CACDPPLKISAGGYGDTDKLIF.